One and the same sample provided the 5 T cell receptor beta chains below, sequenced in a study of OX40 agonist ivuxolimab in advanced cancers. TCRdb's copy holds only in-frame clones and misses some; the assay was immunoSEQ multiplex PCR. This table has 60,000 to 90,000 clones, approximately 90% appearing once. Sample: CD4+ or CD8+ T cells sorted from blood, taken in a trial of the OX40 agonist ivuxolimab. The receptors shown here come from an adult with an advanced solid tumor such as melanoma, head and neck, liver or kidney cancer.

The chain recombines TRBV6-6 with TRBJ1-2; 9 nucleotides align to TRBD1. Germline V gene lookup returns CDR1 MNHNY and CDR2 SVGAGI (reference sequence). The CDR3 consists of 14 residues. V gave up 5 bases and J gave up 6 bases; unmatched junction bases: 7. In DNA form, the CDR3 reads TGTGCCAGCAGTCACGACGGACAGGGGAATGGCTACACCTTC. Translation gives CASSHDGQGNGYTF.

As regards this clone: Other DNA sequences within the sample encode an identical CDR3. The rearrangement links TRBV4-1 to TRBJ1-5, with TRBD1 matching over 9 bases. V lost 2 bases and J lost 2; bases outside the gene matches: 1. This CDR3 is built from 15 residues. Germline V gives CDR1 MGHRA, CDR2 YSYEKL. This CDR3 is CASSQRTGGNQPQHF. The DNA for the CDR3 is TGCGCCAGCAGCCAAAGGACAGGGGGCAATCAGCCCCAGCATTTT.

This chain joins TRBV7-9 and TRBJ1-5, with 7 bases lining up with TRBD1. J gave up 4 bases and V 2 bases, and 5 bases lay outside the gene matches. The germline V gene has CDR1 SEHNR and CDR2 FQNEAQ (reference sequence). CDR3 length: 15 amino acids. The CDR3 bases are TGTGCCAGCAGCTTACCCGGGACAGAGAATCAGCCCCAGCATTTT. Translating it yields CASSLPGTENQPQHF.

The chain uses TRBV6-5 and TRBJ2-2, with a possible D match to TRBD1 (6 bases). The V gene lost 6 bases and the J gene lost 1 base, with 12 bases spanning the gap. Germline V CDR1 and CDR2: MNHEY, SVGAGI. The CDR3 covers 15 residues. The CDR3 reads CASSLDRMNTGELFF. The CDR3 DNA reads TGTGCCAGCAGCCTCGACAGGATGAACACCGGGGAGCTGTTTTTT.

V usage is TRBV5-1 and J usage is TRBJ2-6; D may be TRBD1 or TRBD2 (5 bases each). Per the germline V gene, CDR1 is SGHRS and CDR2 is YFSETQ. The CDR3 loop spans 16 amino acids. V dropped 0 bases and J dropped 4 bases, with 11 bases sitting between them. CDR3 coding DNA: TGCGCCAGCAGCTTGGAAGCAGGGACGGGGGCCAACGTCCTGACTTTC. It codes for CASSLEAGTGANVLTF.